This record covers a single T cell receptor beta chain. The sample is drawn from a study of blood T cell repertoires in COVID-19. Study-wide context: Specimens from acute and convalescent COVID-19 originated in the United States, Italy and Spain.

Data came from immunoSEQ multiplex PCR; TCRdb stores just in-frame clones and leaves some out. The table records approximately 200,000 clones, roughly four fifths of them present only once. CDR1 and CDR2 from the germline V gene are KGHSH and LQKENI. The ends lost 3 bases at V and 9 bases at J; junction bases unmatched: 9. The CDR3 runs 14 residues. Participant reports of clinical history set cohort assignment. Cohort 3 recovery required two negative PCRs, clearance, or symptom resolution. The clonotype comes from a man in his forties who had recovered from COVID-19. V usage is TRBV18 and J usage is TRBJ2-3, with TRBD1 matching 7 bases. The sequenced material came from PBMCs or T cells enriched from blood (not recorded which). The CDR3 protein is CASSPGTVSGTQYF. The CDR3 DNA reads as TGTGCCAGCTCACCCGGGACAGTCTCAGGGACGCAGTATTTT.